This T cell receptor (beta chain) appears in the sequencing data of a study of cytomegalovirus exposure and HLA in healthy donors. In the study overall: In a previous analysis, around 110 million unique TCR beta sequences were found from approximately 180 million T cells. Study-level points and caveats: Most TCRs appeared rarely, but some public TCRs recurred in many donors.

Per germline, CDR1 LNHNV and CDR2 YYDKDF (reference sequence). The CDR3 is made up of 14 amino acids. Trimming left V 3 bases short and J 8 bases short, with 14 bases between. It was with 60 Vbeta and 13 Jbeta primers that the PCR ran. Assay used: immunoSEQ multiplex PCR; TCRdb lists only in-frame clones, some missing. Among fewer than 250,000 clones, approximately 82% were seen once, and the ten largest hold 3.8%. With respect to this clone: Its antigen remains unknown.

This clonotype was sampled from a male donor in good health and CMV-seronegative. Sequences were obtained from PBMCs. The chain couples TRBV15 to TRBJ1-3, with D uncertain. CDR3 protein: CATSSGSLGDTIYF. The CDR3 region has the DNA TGTGCCACCAGCAGTGGATCTCTGGGAGACACCATATATTTT.